The 2 T cell receptor beta chains presented below share a single source sample, sequenced in a study of T cells in Graves' hyperthyroidism and ophthalmopathy. TCR beta CDR3 regions were amplified from RNA transcripts. Initially, a first-round RT-PCR of the TCR CDR3 employed the HTBI primer set. One entry per CDR3 protein results from TCRdb running MiXCR on the multiplex PCR reads. The sample lists a few hundred thousand distinct CDR3 sequences; less than 25% were seen once. Material for sequencing was blood. The receptors shown here come from a man between 18 and 35 years old with Graves' hyperthyroidism.

This clonotype was counted ten times or more. The rearrangement links TRBV12-3 or TRBV12-4 to TRBJ1-5; 10 bases fit TRBD1. This CDR3 spans 14 amino acids. V dropped 6 bases and J dropped 4; count of bases not matched to a gene: 3. The DNA of the CDR3 is TGTGCCAGCAGGAGGACAGGGGGGAATCAGCCCCAGCATTTT. It codes for CASRRTGGNQPQHF.

This clonotype was counted at least ten times. This chain uses TRBV20-1 with TRBJ2-2; D is perhaps TRBD1 or TRBD2 (6 bases each). The CDR3 loop spans 15 amino acids. V shed 6 bases and J shed 0 bases, with 14 bases lying between them. CDR1 and CDR2 from the germline V gene are DFQATT and SNEGSKA (reference sequence). CDR3 protein: CSAGDGGANTGELFF. DNA for the CDR3: TGCAGTGCCGGAGACGGGGGCGCGAACACCGGGGAGCTGTTTTTT.